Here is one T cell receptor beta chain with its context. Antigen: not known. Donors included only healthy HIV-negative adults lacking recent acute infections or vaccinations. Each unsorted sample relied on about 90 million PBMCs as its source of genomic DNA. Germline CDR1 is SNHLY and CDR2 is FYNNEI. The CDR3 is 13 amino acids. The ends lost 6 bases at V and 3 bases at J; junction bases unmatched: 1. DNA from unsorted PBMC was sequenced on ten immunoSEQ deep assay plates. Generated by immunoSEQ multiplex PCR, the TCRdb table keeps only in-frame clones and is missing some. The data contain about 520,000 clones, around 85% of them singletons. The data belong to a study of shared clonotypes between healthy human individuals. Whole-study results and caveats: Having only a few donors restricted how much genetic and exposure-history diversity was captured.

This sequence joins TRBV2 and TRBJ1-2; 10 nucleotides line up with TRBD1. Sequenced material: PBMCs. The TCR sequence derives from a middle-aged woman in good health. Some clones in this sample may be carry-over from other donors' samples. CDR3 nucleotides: TGTGCCAGCAGAGGACAGGGGGACTATGGCTACACCTTC. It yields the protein CASRGQGDYGYTF. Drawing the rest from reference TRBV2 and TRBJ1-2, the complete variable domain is EPEVTQTPSHQVTQMGQEVILRCVPISNHLYFYWYRQILGQKVEFLVSFYNNEISEKSEIFDDQFSVERPDGSNFTLKIRSTKLEDSAMYFCASRGQGDYGYTFGSGTRLTVV.